This T cell receptor beta chain is from a study of cytomegalovirus exposure and HLA in healthy donors. Study information: A subsequent analysis stated that the 120 or so validation repertoires were run on the same platform as the approximately 660 first-cohort repertoires.

This CDR3 has 13 residues. The germline V and J ends were trimmed by 1 base and 10 bases, with 12 bases remaining between them. Germline V gene lookup returns CDR1 SNHLY and CDR2 FYNNEI. The repertoire was sequenced with immunoSEQ multiplex PCR; TCRdb's copy has only in-frame clones and lacks some. The table has 100,000 to 120,000 clones, roughly 90% seen once; the top ten hold over 1.3%. The chain has TRBV2 and TRBJ2-3; a possible D gene is TRBD2 (6 bases). The clonotype was recovered from a woman in her twenties or thirties in good health and CMV-seropositive. The sample comprised PBMCs. In DNA form, the CDR3 reads TGTGCCAGCAGTGAAGGTAGCGGTATCGCGCAGTATTTT. Amino acids: CASSEGSGIAQYF.